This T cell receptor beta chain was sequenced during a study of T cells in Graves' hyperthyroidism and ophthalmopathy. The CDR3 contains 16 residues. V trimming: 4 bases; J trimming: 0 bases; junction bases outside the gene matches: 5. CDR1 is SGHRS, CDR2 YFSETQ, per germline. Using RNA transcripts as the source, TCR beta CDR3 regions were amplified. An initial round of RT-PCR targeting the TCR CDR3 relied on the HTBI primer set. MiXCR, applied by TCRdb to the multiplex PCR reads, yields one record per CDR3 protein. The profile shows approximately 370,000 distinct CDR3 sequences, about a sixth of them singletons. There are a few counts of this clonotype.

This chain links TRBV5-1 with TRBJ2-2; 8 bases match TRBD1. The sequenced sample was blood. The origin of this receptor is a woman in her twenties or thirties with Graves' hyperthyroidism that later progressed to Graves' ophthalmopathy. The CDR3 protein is CASSKPDRANTGELFF. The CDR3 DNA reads TGCGCCAGCAGCAAACCGGACAGGGCGAACACCGGGGAGCTGTTTTTT. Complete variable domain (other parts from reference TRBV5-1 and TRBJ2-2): KAGVTQTPRYLIKTRGQQVTLSCSPISGHRSVSWYQQTPGQGLQFLFEYFSETQRNKGNFPGRFSGRQFSNSRSEMNVSTLELGDSALYLCASSKPDRANTGELFFGEGSRLTVL.